This TCR beta chain was documented in a study of ipilimumab plus nivolumab after autologous stem cell transplantation. Study in general: Typical patient got 5 ipilimumab doses and roughly 8 nivolumab doses (median).

In regard to this clone: Its antigen is as yet unknown.

The germline V gene encodes CDR1 MNHEY and CDR2 SMNVEV (reference sequence). The CDR3 covers 14 residues. V gave up 2 bases and J gave up 9 bases, with 11 bases separating them. Study outcomes and limitations: Authors suggest TCR repertoire, Treg phenotype and gut microbiota support further study.

Sequenced by immunoSEQ multiplex PCR; TCRdb stores in-frame clones only, minus some. In the table there are about 84,000 clones, over 80% of which are singletons. Patients got ipilimumab 1 mg/kg beginning 14 to 28 days post-transplant. Patients got 3 mg/kg IV nivolumab weeks 1, 4, 7, 10, then biweekly through week 26. The material sequenced was PBMCs, taken in a trial of ipilimumab plus nivolumab as post-transplant consolidation. The sequence was obtained from a male donor with diffuse large B-cell lymphoma. This sequence joins TRBV27 and TRBJ1-6; D is unresolved. For the CDR3, the DNA is TGTGCCAGCAGTTTAAGCGGGTCAACTTCACCCCTCCACTTT. It translates to CASSLSGSTSPLHF.